The 27 T cell receptor beta chains below were found in one sample sequenced in a study of CD8 T cells in Susac syndrome. RNA amounts of about 0.5 to 1 ug underwent reverse transcription with random hexamers. In TCRdb, the immunoSEQ multiplex PCR reads were re-called with MiXCR into one record per CDR3 protein. The sample lists about 47,000 distinct CDR3 sequences, 80% to 95% occurring once. The sample consisted of CD8+ T cells from PBMCs. The receptor set was obtained from a human donor in good health.

About this clonotype: An end of the junction differs from the germline gene, which may be a read error. The chain recombines TRBV4-3 with TRBJ2-7; no firm D call. The CDR3 consists of 12 residues. Germline CDR1 LGHNA, CDR2 YSLEER. The CDR3 spells CASSQGSSEQYF. In DNA, the CDR3 is TGCGCCAGCAGCCAAGGGTCCTCCGAGCAGTACTTC.

The V and J genes are TRBV19 and TRBJ2-7, with TRBD2 matching over 8 bases. The germline gives CDR1 LNHDA, CDR2 SQIVND (reference sequence). The CDR3 spans 15 residues. Trimming took 8 bases from V and 5 from J; bases not matched to a gene: 14. Written as DNA, the CDR3 is TGTGCCAGTTCTTCTCGGGTAGCGGGACGGAACGAGCAGTACTTC. Translation: CASSSRVAGRNEQYF.

The rearrangement links TRBV9 to TRBJ2-2; D ambiguous. This CDR3 is built from 13 residues. Trimming cost V 0 bases and J 6 bases, with 6 bases left between them. Germline V gene lookup returns CDR1 SGDLS and CDR2 YYNGEE. The CDR3 reads CASSVALAGELFF. As DNA, the CDR3 is TGTGCCAGCAGCGTAGCTCTAGCCGGGGAGCTGTTTTTT.

This chain uses TRBV7-6 with TRBJ2-7; 8 bases map to TRBD2. Germline lookup yields CDR1 SGHVS and CDR2 FNYEAQ. V trimming: 5 bases; J trimming: 5 bases; junction bases outside the gene matches: 5. CDR3 length: 13 amino acids. The CDR3 DNA reads as TGTGCCAGCAGCCCCAGCGGGAGCCACGAGCAGTACTTC. It translates to CASSPSGSHEQYF.

The genes are TRBV12-3 or TRBV12-4 and TRBJ1-1; D call uncertain. V lost 5 bases and J lost 6, with 13 bases in between. CDR3 length equals 13 residues. CDR3 DNA sequence: TGTGCCAGCAGTCCCATGGTCCGGGCTGAAGCTTTCTTT. Its protein product is CASSPMVRAEAFF.

The V gene is TRBV27, the J gene TRBJ2-2; 11 nucleotides line up with TRBD1. The CDR3 sequence is 17 residues long. Germline V lookup: CDR1 MNHEY, CDR2 SMNVEV (reference sequence). J lost 4 bases, V lost 2 bases, and 6 bases had no gene match. CDR3 sequence: CASSLGAGTGGTGELFF. As DNA, the CDR3 is TGTGCCAGCAGTTTAGGGGCCGGGACAGGGGGCACCGGGGAGCTGTTTTTT.

The CDR3 bases are TGTGCCAGTAGATCAGGCATCCGGTATCAGCCCCAGCATTTT. It yields the protein CASRSGIRYQPQHF. This chain uses TRBV19 with TRBJ1-5, with unresolved D. CDR1 and CDR2 from the germline V gene are LNHDA and SQIVND (reference sequence). V shed 6 bases and J shed 5 bases, with 14 bases lying between them. CDR3 length: 14 residues.

This clonotype was seen just once. The chain recombines TRBV2 with TRBJ1-2; no clear D gene. This CDR3 is 12 amino acids long. From germline, CDR1 is SNHLY and CDR2 FYNNEI. The germline V and J ends were trimmed by 7 bases and 5 bases, with 11 bases remaining between them. CDR3 in DNA: TGTGCCAGCACGGAAAGGGATTATGGCTACACCTTC. Amino acids: CASTERDYGYTF. Drawing the rest from reference TRBV2 and TRBJ1-2, the complete variable domain is EPEVTQTPSHQVTQMGQEVILRCVPISNHLYFYWYRQILGQKVEFLVSFYNNEISEKSEIFDDQFSVERPDGSNFTLKIRSTKLEDSAMYFCASTERDYGYTFGSGTRLTVV.

V gene TRBV30 combines with J gene TRBJ2-5; 10 bases agree with TRBD2. CDR1 and CDR2 from the germline V gene are GTSNPN and SVGIG (reference sequence). V lost 5 bases, J lost 4 bases, and 1 base stayed unmatched. The length of the CDR3 is 12 residues. CDR3 in DNA: TGTGCCTGGCGACTAGCGGGAGAGACCCAGTACTTC. Amino acid sequence: CAWRLAGETQYF.

The V and J genes are TRBV4-1 and TRBJ1-1; D unclear. CDR3 length equals 15 residues. Germline V lookup: CDR1 MGHRA, CDR2 YSYEKL. With 1 base removed from V and 1 base from J, the gap between germline ends came to 10 bases. Written as DNA, the CDR3 is TGCGCCAGCAGCCAAGGTCCTCAGACGAACACTGAAGCTTTCTTT. Its protein is CASSQGPQTNTEAFF.

The chain couples TRBV7-2 to TRBJ2-7; D is perhaps TRBD1 or TRBD2 (5 bases each). The CDR3 consists of 12 residues. The ends were cut back, 7 bases at V and 3 bases at J, with 10 bases in the middle. Germline V lookup: CDR1 SGHTA, CDR2 FQGNSA. The DNA of the CDR3 is TGTGCCAGCACCGGGGCCCTCTACGAGCAGTACTTC. Protein product: CASTGALYEQYF.

The genes are TRBV6-5 and TRBJ2-5, with 13 bases aligning to TRBD2. The CDR3 is 17 residues long. The germline gives CDR1 MNHEY, CDR2 SVGAGI. V trimming: 2 bases; J trimming: 4 bases; junction bases outside the gene matches: 7. The CDR3 DNA reads TGTGCCAGCAGTTACGTACTAGCGGGAGGGCCATTAGAGACCCAGTACTTC. It encodes CASSYVLAGGPLETQYF.

The chain joins TRBV29-1 to TRBJ2-7; 7 bases map to TRBD2. V lost 6 bases, J lost 7 bases, and 9 bases stayed unmatched. The CDR3 sequence is 12 residues long. Germline loops: CDR1 SQVTM, CDR2 ANQGSEA. The CDR3 here is CSVAPSGREQYF. Written as DNA, the CDR3 is TGCAGCGTAGCCCCTAGCGGCAGGGAGCAGTACTTC.

This chain uses TRBV5-6 with TRBJ2-7, with 15 bases identical to TRBD2. V was clipped by 4 bases and J by 7 bases; unmatched bases: 21. Germline CDR1 SGHDT, CDR2 YYEEEE. The CDR3 is 20 residues long. The CDR3 DNA reads TGTGCCAGCAGCCCGTACCCCGGGACTAGCGGGAGGATCCCTCCTACGGAGCAGTACTTC. Its protein is CASSPYPGTSGRIPPTEQYF.

V usage is TRBV27 and J usage is TRBJ1-5; D gene unclear. Trimming removed 1 base at V and 6 bases at J, with 4 bases between. CDR3 length equals 12 residues. The germline CDR1 and CDR2 sequences are MNHEY and SMNVEV (reference sequence). The CDR3 nucleotides are TGTGCCAGCAGTTTATATGGTCAGCCCCAGCATTTT. Translation: CASSLYGQPQHF.

V is TRBV6-5 and J is TRBJ2-7, with 10 positions matching TRBD1. V dropped 3 bases and J dropped 4; count of bases not matched to a gene: 6. The CDR3 sequence is 15 residues long. Germline V gene data show CDR1 as MNHEY and CDR2 as SVGAGI. The CDR3 nucleotides are TGTGCCAGCAGTTATCCGGGACAGGGGTTATACGAGCAGTACTTC. Its translation: CASSYPGQGLYEQYF.

The rearrangement links TRBV6-5 to TRBJ2-2; 12 bases line up with TRBD2. The CDR3 is 19 residues long. With V trimmed by 0 bases and J by 0 bases, 5 bases remained unmatched. CDR1 and CDR2 (germline): MNHEY, SVGAGI. The chain's CDR3 is CASSYSSSGRVSNTGELFF. In DNA, the CDR3 is TGTGCCAGCAGTTACTCTTCTAGCGGGAGGGTTTCGAACACCGGGGAGCTGTTTTTT.

The V gene is TRBV7-2, the J gene TRBJ2-1; no firm D call. Germline V lookup: CDR1 SGHTA, CDR2 FQGNSA. The CDR3 runs to 15 residues. Trimming shortened V by 3 bases and J by 8 bases, and 17 bases separated the two germline ends. Written as DNA, the CDR3 is TGTGCCAGCAGCTTTTTTGCGTCAAAAGCGTATGAGCAGTTCTTC. Translating it yields CASSFFASKAYEQFF.

The chain is built from TRBV12-3 or TRBV12-4 and TRBJ2-4; D is possibly TRBD2 (5 bases). The CDR3 extends over 15 amino acids. The V end was cut by 1 base, the J end by 0 bases, with 7 bases between. CDR3 sequence (DNA): TGTGCCAGCAGTTTAGGCGGACTAGCCAAAAACATTCAGTACTTC. Its protein product is CASSLGGLAKNIQYF.

The chain employs TRBV7-9 and TRBJ2-5; D call uncertain. V was pared by 6 bases and J by 0 bases, with 17 bases between. Germline values: CDR1 SEHNR, CDR2 FQNEAQ (reference sequence). The CDR3 has 16 residues. The CDR3 nucleotides are TGTGCCAGCAGGTTCTCACTCCGACCCTACCAAGAGACCCAGTACTTC. Translating it yields CASRFSLRPYQETQYF.

The chain uses TRBV30 and TRBJ2-7; 10 bases are shared with TRBD1. From germline, CDR1 is GTSNPN and CDR2 SVGIG (reference sequence). The CDR3 loop spans 12 amino acids. The CDR3 loop is CAWGQGIYEQYF. The CDR3 DNA follows: TGTGCTTGGGGACAGGGGATCTACGAGCAGTACTTC.

The chain combines TRBV7-6 with TRBJ2-3; 11 bases agree with TRBD1. Germline assignment: CDR1 SGHVS and CDR2 FNYEAQ. CDR3 length: 16 residues. The ends lost 4 bases at V and 2 bases at J; junction bases unmatched: 5. The CDR3 bases are TGTGCCAGCAGCTCCGGACAGGGGGCCTTCACAGATACGCAGTATTTT. Its translation: CASSSGQGAFTDTQYF. Full variable domain (missing parts from reference TRBV7-6 and TRBJ2-3): GAGVSQSPRYKVTKRGQDVALRCDPISGHVSLYWYRQALGQGPEFLTYFNYEAQQDKSGLPNDRFSAERPEGSISTLTIQRTEQRDSAMYRCASSSGQGAFTDTQYFGPGTRLTVL.

The V call is TRBV29-1, the J call TRBJ1-2; D ambiguous. V was pared by 4 bases and J by 8 bases, with 11 bases between. The V gene's germline CDR1 is SQVTM and CDR2 ANQGSEA. The length of the CDR3 is 11 residues. DNA of the CDR3: TGCAGCGTTGGGGAGGGTGCCGGCTACACCTTC. It encodes CSVGEGAGYTF.

The rearrangement uses TRBV5-1 and TRBJ2-1; D may be TRBD1 or TRBD2 (5 bases each). Germline V gives CDR1 SGHRS, CDR2 YFSETQ. This CDR3 is built from 15 residues. The V end was cut by 4 bases, the J end by 9 bases, with 20 bases between. CDR3 nucleotide sequence: TGCGCCAGCAGCGTCGGGGACGGCTTATCCGGTGAGCAGTTCTTC. This encodes CASSVGDGLSGEQFF.

This clonotype was counted once. The chain joins TRBV27 to TRBJ1-1, with TRBD1 identical over 9 bases. Losses at the gene ends were 3 bases for V and 4 bases for J; bases not matched to a gene: 3. The CDR3 runs 14 residues. Germline CDR1 and CDR2: MNHEY and SMNVEV (reference sequence). The CDR3 reads CASSFGTGTTEAFF. CDR3 DNA sequence: TGTGCCAGCAGTTTCGGGACAGGGACCACTGAAGCTTTCTTT.

The chain uses TRBV7-9 and TRBJ2-7; the D gene is possibly TRBD2 (5 bases). Germline lookup yields CDR1 SEHNR and CDR2 FQNEAQ (reference sequence). The germline V and J ends were trimmed by 6 bases and 7 bases, with 10 bases remaining between them. CDR3 length: 11 amino acids. This CDR3 is CASSGRGEQYF. CDR3 sequence (DNA): TGTGCCAGCAGTGGCCGAGGGGAGCAGTACTTC.

The chain is built from TRBV19 and TRBJ2-5, with D uncertain. V lost 5 bases and J lost 0, with 13 bases in between. This CDR3 contains 15 residues. Germline V CDR1 and CDR2: LNHDA, SQIVND (reference sequence). The CDR3 reads CASSLGVADQETQYF. CDR3 bases: TGTGCCAGTAGTCTGGGTGTCGCGGACCAAGAGACCCAGTACTTC.